This TCR beta chain was sequenced for a study of blood T cell repertoires in COVID-19. Across the study: Whether acute or convalescent, the COVID-19 samples came from the United States, Italy and Spain. PBMCs, B-cell-depleted T cells, or T cells provided the cDNA or gDNA that made up the material.

The germline V gene has CDR1 SGHRS and CDR2 YFSETQ. With 0 bases removed from V and 0 bases from J, the gap between germline ends came to 10 bases. The CDR3 contains 16 residues. Patients in Seattle were enrolled during active infection, then followed longitudinally. Repertoires were generated with immunoSEQ multiplex PCR, while TCRdb's copy carries only in-frame clones and drops some. Of 200,000 to 300,000 clones listed, 65% to 90% were seen once; the top ten hold 5.1%. V usage is TRBV5-1 and J usage is TRBJ1-3, with D maybe TRBD1 (5 bases). The source material was peripheral blood. This sequence was found in a man aged 45-60 years with COVID-19, enrolled during active disease. Here the CDR3 reads CASSLAGMSSGNTIYF. The CDR3 DNA reads as TGCGCCAGCAGCTTGGCAGGGATGTCCTCTGGAAACACCATATATTTT.